This T cell receptor beta chain was sequenced in a study of cytomegalovirus exposure and HLA in healthy donors. This PCR relied on a set of 60 Vbeta primers and 13 Jbeta primers. Original data processing: There were about 86 million unique TCR beta chains by a later count, and 10 million to 12 million of them were shared. Using immunoSEQ multiplex PCR, the repertoire was profiled, and TCRdb retains in-frame clones only, with some absent. That table furnishes V, J and clone size, whereas the DNA furnished D and trimming. The sample includes around 190,000 clones, about 80% of them seen just once. Comments on this clone: Its antigen remains unknown.

The CDR3 is 14 residues long. V was clipped by 4 bases and J by 6 bases; unmatched bases: 6. The V gene's germline CDR1 is SGHVS and CDR2 FQNEAQ. General study findings and limits: Available immune exposure information covered CMV serostatus only.

The chain uses TRBV7-8 and TRBJ1-5; TRBD1 agrees at 7 bases. Sequenced sample: PBMCs. The sequence came from a woman aged 25 to 45 in good health and CMV-seronegative. The CDR3 reads CASSWRAGGQPQHF. Here the CDR3 DNA reads TGTGCCAGCAGCTGGAGGGCAGGGGGTCAGCCCCAGCATTTT.